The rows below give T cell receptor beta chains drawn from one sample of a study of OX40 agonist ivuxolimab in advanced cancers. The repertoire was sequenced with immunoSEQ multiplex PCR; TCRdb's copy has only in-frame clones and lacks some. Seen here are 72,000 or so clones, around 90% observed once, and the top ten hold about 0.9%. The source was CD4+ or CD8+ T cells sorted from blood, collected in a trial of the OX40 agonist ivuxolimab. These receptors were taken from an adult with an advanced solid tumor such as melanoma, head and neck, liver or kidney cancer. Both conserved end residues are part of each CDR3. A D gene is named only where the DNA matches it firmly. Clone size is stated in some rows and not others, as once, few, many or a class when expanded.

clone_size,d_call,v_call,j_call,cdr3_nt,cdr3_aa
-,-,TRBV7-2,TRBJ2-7,TGTGCCAGCAGTTCAGAATTCACTACTCGACACTACGAGCAGTGCTTC,CASSSEFTTRHYEQCF
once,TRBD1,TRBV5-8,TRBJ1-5,TGTGCCAGCAGCTTGTTGGGGACAGGCAATCAGCCCCAGCATTTT,CASSLLGTGNQPQHF
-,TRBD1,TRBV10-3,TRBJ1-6,TGTGCCATCAGTGAGGGACAGGGGAATTCACCCCTCCACTTT,CAISEGQGNSPLHF
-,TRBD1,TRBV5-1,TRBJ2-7,TGCGCCAGCAGACGGACAGGGATGTACGAGCAGTACTTC,CASRRTGMYEQYF
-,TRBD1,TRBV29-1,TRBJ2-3,TGCAGCGCTGGACAGGGGGAAAGCACAGATACGCAGTATTTT,CSAGQGESTDTQYF
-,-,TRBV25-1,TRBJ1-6,TGTGCCAGCAGTGAGACAGCGCGTGGATCACCCCTCCACTTT,CASSETARGSPLHF
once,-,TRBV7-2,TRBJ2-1,TGTGCCAGCAGCTTAGACATACTAGTCAATGAGCAGTTCTTC,CASSLDILVNEQFF
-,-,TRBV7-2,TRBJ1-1,TGTGCCAGCACCCCCCTCGGGTCGGAGGGGGGAGCTTTCTTT,CASTPLGSEGGAFF
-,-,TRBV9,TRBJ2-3,TGTGCCAGCAGCGTAGGAGCAGATACGCAGTATTTT,CASSVGADTQYF
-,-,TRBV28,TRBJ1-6,TGTGCCAGCAGTGGAGCCGAAGGGGGGCTTAATTCACCCCTCCACTTT,CASSGAEGGLNSPLHF
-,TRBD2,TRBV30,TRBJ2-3,TGTGCCTGGAGTGTACGACTAGCGGGAATCACAGATACGCAGTATTTT,CAWSVRLAGITDTQYF
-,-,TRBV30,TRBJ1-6,TGTGCCCTCAGGTGGGGAATCGGGTATTCACCCCTCCACTTT,CALRWGIGYSPLHF
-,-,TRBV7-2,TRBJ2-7,TGTGCCAGCAGCTTAGCTGGGGGGGCCGAGCAGTACTTC,CASSLAGGAEQYF